The 29 T cell receptor beta chains below all came from one sample that was sequenced in a study of tumor-infiltrating lymphocytes in primary liver carcinoma. For blood RNA, unsorted whole blood served as the source, and germline DNA was extracted too. Constant-region priming of roughly 500 ng total RNA yielded TCR beta cDNA. Libraries covering TCR beta were generated through three nested multiplex PCR rounds (using a slightly modified ARM-PCR). A C-beta reverse primer and TRBV1-TRBV30 forward primers served in each of the first two PCR rounds, at about 10 cycles apiece. TCRdb processed the multiplex PCR reads anew with MiXCR; each CDR3 protein has one entry. The table has 310,000 or so distinct CDR3 sequences, roughly 60% seen once. The sample was peripheral blood. The receptors originated from a woman aged 25 to 39 with primary liver carcinoma and hepatitis B virus infection.

J is TRBJ2-5 and V is TRBV11-2; 7 bases are a match to TRBD1. The V segment lost 5 bases and the J segment 4 bases; nucleotides outside the gene matches: 7. CDR3 length: 14 residues. The germline CDR1 and CDR2 sequences are SGHAT and FQNNGV. This CDR3 reads CASSTTGIAETQYF. DNA of the CDR3: TGTGCCAGCAGCACGACAGGGATCGCAGAGACCCAGTACTTC. The full variable domain, with the rest looked up from reference TRBV11-2 and TRBJ2-5, is EAGVAQSPRYKIIEKRQSVAFWCNPISGHATLYWYQQILGQGPKLLIQFQNNGVVDDSQLPKDRFSAERLKGVDSTLKIQPAKLEDSAVYLCASSTTGIAETQYFGPGTRLLVL.

The chain recombines TRBV7-9 with TRBJ2-1, with D perhaps matching TRBD1 (6 bases). This CDR3 has 13 residues. V was clipped by 2 bases and J by 10 bases, with 12 bases between them. Germline V gives CDR1 SEHNR, CDR2 FQNEAQ (reference sequence). The CDR3 DNA follows: TGTGCCAGCAGCTTACAGGGGTCTGGCGAGCAGTTCTTC. Encoded protein: CASSLQGSGEQFF.

This sequence joins TRBV28 and TRBJ2-4, with 9 bases fitting TRBD1. This CDR3 is built from 14 residues. V trimming: 6 bases; J trimming: 7 bases; junction bases outside the gene matches: 7. Germline CDR1 and CDR2: MDHEN and SYDVKM. The CDR3: CASSLGQGSNIQYF. Here the CDR3 DNA reads TGTGCCAGCAGCCTAGGACAGGGGTCGAACATTCAGTACTTC.

In the case of this clonotype: This may be a read error, as it is one base from a much larger clone. The genes are TRBV12-3 or TRBV12-4 and TRBJ2-7; a weak D match, TRBD2 (5 bases). The CDR3 loop spans 15 amino acids. This CDR3 reads CATSLATYFTYEQYF. CDR3 sequence (DNA): TGTGCCACCAGTTTAGCGACGTACTTTACCTACGAGCAGTACTTC.

On this clonotype itself: This may stem from a read error, because a much larger clone lies one nucleotide away. A read error is likely, as this CDR3 ends without the conserved phenylalanine or tryptophan. The chain recombines TRBV6-6 with TRBJ2-7; D remains ambiguous. CDR1 and CDR2 (germline): MNHNY, SVGAGI (reference sequence). V was clipped by 4 bases and J by 3 bases, with 13 bases between them. The CDR3 is made up of 14 amino acids. The CDR3 sequence is CASSSVGSIYEQYL. The CDR3 DNA sequence: TGTGCCAGCAGTTCTGTAGGCAGTATCTACGAGCAGTACTTA.

The chain links TRBV5-5 to TRBJ2-1; D perhaps matches TRBD2 (5 bases). The CDR3 length is 14 residues. Trimming stripped 1 base from V and 3 bases from J, with 8 bases between. Per germline, CDR1 SGHKS and CDR2 YYEKEE (reference sequence). The CDR3 DNA reads TGTGCCAGCAGCTTGCGGGATCTCTACAATGAGCAGTTCTTC. Protein product: CASSLRDLYNEQFF.

The sample holds a few counts of this clonotype. The rearrangement links TRBV29-1 to TRBJ1-2, with TRBD1 as a possible D gene (5 bases). This CDR3 has 13 amino acids. Trimming took off 3 bases at V and 6 bases at J, with 14 bases between the two ends. Per the germline V gene, CDR1 is SQVTM and CDR2 is ANQGSEA. Here the CDR3 reads CSVEGVTTDGYTF. The CDR3 DNA reads TGCAGCGTTGAGGGGGTCACAACTGATGGCTACACCTTC. The variable domain in full, with the rest retrieved from reference TRBV29-1 and TRBJ1-2, is SAVISQKPSRDICQRGTSLTIQCQVDSQVTMMFWYRQQPGQSLTLIATANQGSEATYESGFVIDKFPISRPNLTFSTLTVSNMSPEDSSIYLCSVEGVTTDGYTFGSGTRLTVV.

The chain employs TRBV6-5 and TRBJ2-7; D is uncertain. V was cut by 2 bases and J by 0 bases, with 14 bases left in between. CDR1 MNHEY and CDR2 SVGAGI come from the germline V gene. The CDR3 has 16 residues. The CDR3 loop is CASSYALDGGSYEQYF. For the CDR3, the DNA is TGTGCCAGCAGTTACGCCCTTGACGGCGGCTCCTACGAGCAGTACTTC.

The V and J genes are TRBV29-1 and TRBJ1-1; no firm D call. The V end was cut by 5 bases, the J end by 14 bases, with 21 bases between. The CDR3 contains 12 residues. The V gene's germline CDR1 is SQVTM and CDR2 ANQGSEA. CDR3 in DNA: TGCAGCGTTATGGCGAGTAACACTGAGGCCTTCTTT. Translating gives CSVMASNTEAFF.

This clonotype was seen just once. This may arise from a read error, as a much more abundant clone is one base away. V is TRBV4-1 and J is TRBJ2-3, with D tentatively TRBD1 or TRBD2 (5 bases each). Trimming took off 2 bases at V and 3 bases at J, with 21 bases between the two ends. The CDR3 spans 18 residues. Germline lookup yields CDR1 MGHRA and CDR2 YSYEKL. The CDR3 sequence is CASSQQSRTGTRTDTQYF. Here the CDR3 DNA reads TGCGCCAGCAGCCAACAATCACGGACGGGGACGAGGACAGATACGCAGTATTTT.

As for this clonotype: This could be a read error, since a much larger clone is one nucleotide away. The rearrangement joins TRBV12-3 or TRBV12-4 to TRBJ2-3; 7 nucleotides agree with TRBD2. Trimming at V came to 4 bases and at J to 3 bases, leaving 7 bases not matched to a gene. The CDR3 runs to 15 residues. The DNA for the CDR3 is TGTGCCAGCAGTTCCCTGGGTAGCGGGACAGATACGCAGTATTTT. Amino acids: CASSSLGSGTDTQYF.

Note on this clonotype: A much larger clone lies one base from this, so it may be a read error. The CDR3 loop reads CVSSYYRVEADTQYF. The CDR3 region has the DNA TGTGTCAGCAGCTATTATAGAGTTGAGGCAGATACGCAGTATTTT. The J gene is TRBJ2-3, the V gene TRBV6-6, with no clear D. Germline CDR1 reads MNHNY; CDR2 reads SVGAGI (reference sequence). The CDR3 sequence is 15 residues long.

In the case of this clonotype: One end of the junction fails to match germline, which may point to a read error. The V gene is TRBV6-5, the J gene TRBJ2-1, with no clear D. The CDR3 extends over 15 amino acids. Germline V gene sequence: CDR1 MNHEY, CDR2 SVGAGI. CDR3 DNA: TGTACCAGCAGTTACGGGCGGCTTCCATCCAATGAGCAGTTCTTC. This translates into CTSSYGRLPSNEQFF.

This sequence joins TRBV6-2 or TRBV6-3 and TRBJ1-2; 8 nucleotides line up with TRBD1. The CDR3 spans 16 residues. Germline V CDR1 and CDR2: MNHEY, SVGEGT. The J segment lost 1 base and the V segment lost 6 bases, leaving 10 bases of the junction unmatched. Here the CDR3 reads CASSTPRQGRNYGYTF. The CDR3 DNA is TGTGCCAGCAGCACACCAAGACAGGGGCGTAACTATGGCTACACCTTC.

This clonotype was observed many times. The CDR3 DNA follows: TGCGCCAGCAGCCAAGATGAGGGATCCGGGGAGCTGTTTTTT. Translated, it gives CASSQDEGSGELFF. This rearrangement joins TRBV4-3 to TRBJ2-2; D perhaps matches TRBD2 (5 bases). The V end was cut by 0 bases, the J end by 6 bases, with 8 bases between. The germline CDR1 and CDR2 sequences are LGHNA and YSLEER. The CDR3 has 14 residues.

A word on this clonotype: The junction and the germline gene differ at one end; a read error may be behind it. The chain joins TRBV11-2 to TRBJ2-1; TRBD2 matches at 10 bases. Germline V lookup: CDR1 SGHAT, CDR2 FQNNGV. There are 15 residues in the CDR3. CDR3 nucleotide sequence: TGTGCCAGTAGCTTATCTAGCGGGAGCTACAATGAGCAGCTCTTC. It specifies CASSLSSGSYNEQLF.

This clonotype was observed a few times. One end of the junction does not line up with germline, which may come from a read error. The chain links TRBV29-1 to TRBJ1-2; D remains unclear. CDR1 and CDR2 (germline): SQVTM, ANQGSEA. This CDR3 is built from 14 residues. CDR3 bases: TGCAGTGTTGTTAGGATAGTGAACTTGGGTGGCTACACCTTC. This translates into CSVVRIVNLGGYTF. Full variable domain (remainder filled in from reference TRBV29-1 and TRBJ1-2): SAVISQKPSRDICQRGTSLTIQCQVDSQVTMMFWYRQQPGQSLTLIATANQGSEATYESGFVIDKFPISRPNLTFSTLTVSNMSPEDSSIYLCSVVRIVNLGGYTFGSGTRLTVV.

This clonotype was seen once. This could be a read error, since a much larger clone is one nucleotide away. This sequence joins TRBV6-2 or TRBV6-3 and TRBJ2-3, with D possibly TRBD2 on 6 matching bases. CDR3 size: 14 residues. Germline V gene lookup returns CDR1 MNHEY and CDR2 SVGEGT. The CDR3 DNA follows: TGTGCCAACAGTTACGGAGGGCACACAGATACGCAGTATTTT. Its translation: CANSYGGHTDTQYF.

This clonotype occurred many times. The rearrangement links TRBV10-3 to TRBJ1-2; D ambiguous. This CDR3 spans 13 amino acids. V was clipped by 6 bases and J by 0 bases, with 8 bases between them. Germline CDR1 is ENHRY and CDR2 is SYGVKD. The CDR3 loop is CAISTASNYGYTF. The CDR3 DNA follows: TGTGCCATCAGCACAGCTTCTAACTATGGCTACACCTTC.

V and J are TRBV13 and TRBJ2-1, with 11 bases aligning to TRBD1. Losses at the gene ends were 6 bases for V and 3 bases for J; bases not matched to a gene: 10. Germline values: CDR1 PRHDT, CDR2 FYEKMQ (reference sequence). CDR3 length: 17 amino acids. CDR3 region: CASSSFPGTGGYNEQFF. DNA for the CDR3: TGTGCCAGCAGTTCTTTCCCCGGGACAGGGGGCTACAATGAGCAGTTCTTC.

This clonotype came up a few times. This chain connects TRBV28 to TRBJ2-7; 12 nucleotides match TRBD1. Germline CDR1 reads MDHEN; CDR2 reads SYDVKM. J gave up 2 bases and V 6 bases, and 8 bases lay outside the gene matches. CDR3 length: 16 amino acids. In DNA form, the CDR3 reads TGTGCCAGCAGATTTGGGACAGGGGGCTTCGCCTACGAGCAGTACTTC. Protein sequence: CASRFGTGGFAYEQYF.

CDR3 nucleotide sequence: TGTGCCAGCAGCTTACCGGGCCTAGACTTCTCTGGGGCCAACGTCCTGACTTTC. Translated: CASSLPGLDFSGANVLTF. The V call is TRBV7-8, the J call TRBJ2-6; the D is unclear. The CDR3 extends over 18 amino acids. Trimming took 2 bases from V and 0 from J, leaving 14 bases between them. Germline-derived CDR1 and CDR2 are SGHVS and FQNEAQ.

Remarks on this clonotype: A junction end diverges from the germline sequence, so it may reflect a read error. The chain joins TRBV11-2 to TRBJ2-5; tentatively, D is TRBD2 (6 bases). The germline V gene encodes CDR1 SGHAT and CDR2 FQNNGV. This CDR3 is 16 amino acids long. This chain's CDR3 is CANSLEGGTFEETQYF. For the CDR3, the DNA is TGTGCCAACAGCTTAGAGGGCGGGACCTTCGAAGAGACCCAGTACTTC.

This clonotype was seen many times. The chain combines TRBV11-2 with TRBJ2-1; 12 nucleotides align to TRBD1. CDR1 SGHAT and CDR2 FQNNGV come from the germline V gene. V dropped 5 bases and J dropped 7; count of bases not matched to a gene: 12. The CDR3 has 17 amino acids. As DNA, the CDR3 is TGTGCCAGCAGCACCGAGAATCTGGGACAGGGGGCGAATGAGCAGTTCTTC. Translated: CASSTENLGQGANEQFF. Together with reference TRBV11-2 and TRBJ2-1, the CDR3 gives the full variable domain: EAGVAQSPRYKIIEKRQSVAFWCNPISGHATLYWYQQILGQGPKLLIQFQNNGVVDDSQLPKDRFSAERLKGVDSTLKIQPAKLEDSAVYLCASSTENLGQGANEQFFGPGTRLTVL.

The chain recombines TRBV28 with TRBJ2-7; no clear D. Germline V lookup: CDR1 MDHEN, CDR2 SYDVKM. This CDR3 is 14 amino acids long. Trimming pared 5 bases from V and 4 bases from J, leaving 15 bases between. CDR3: CASSPLYDGYEQYF. CDR3 DNA sequence: TGTGCCAGCAGTCCGTTGTACGACGGATACGAGCAGTACTTC.

Regarding this clonotype: A much larger clone sits a single nucleotide away, making a read error possible. V gene TRBV4-2 combines with J gene TRBJ2-1; 7 bases agree with TRBD2. After removal of 3 bases from V and 6 bases from J, the junction contained 8 bases not matched to a gene. CDR3 length: 15 amino acids. Germline CDR1 LGHNA, CDR2 YNFKEQ. Here the CDR3 reads CASSHAVLAVNEQFF. CDR3 sequence (DNA): TGTGCCAGCAGCCATGCCGTTCTAGCGGTCAATGAGCAGTTCTTC.

The chain has TRBV29-1 and TRBJ2-7; D is undetermined. CDR3 length equals 15 residues. Germline loops: CDR1 SQVTM, CDR2 ANQGSEA. The V and J ends lost 3 bases and 0 bases respectively, with 15 bases between them. The CDR3 sequence: CSVELASTISYEQYF. The CDR3 nucleotides read TGCAGCGTTGAGTTGGCGAGTACCATCTCCTACGAGCAGTACTTC.

The count of this clonotype is one. The V and J genes are TRBV29-1 and TRBJ1-4; the D gene is possibly TRBD1 (6 bases). The CDR3 spans 13 residues. From germline, CDR1 is SQVTM and CDR2 ANQGSEA. Trimming pared 5 bases from V and 8 bases from J, leaving 15 bases between. The CDR3 is CSVSLQGGEKLFF. The CDR3 nucleotides read TGCAGCGTTAGTCTACAGGGCGGAGAAAAACTGTTTTTT.

With regard to this clonotype: As the CDR3 is not closed by the conserved phenylalanine or tryptophan, this likely results from a read error. The rearrangement links TRBV29-1 to TRBJ2-1; D is ambiguous. CDR1 is SQVTM, CDR2 ANQGSEA, per germline. The V end was cut by 0 bases, the J end by 5 bases, with 17 bases between. This CDR3 has 16 residues. CDR3 sequence reads: CSVEDPRVSAHNEQFL. CDR3 in DNA: TGCAGCGTTGAAGATCCCAGAGTTTCTGCCCACAATGAGCAGTTCCTC.